These 24 T cell receptor beta chains originate from one sample sequenced in a study of T-cell reconstitution after alpha-beta-depleted transplantation in children. Molecular barcoding with unique molecular identifiers was used for the TCRbeta library. TCRdb called the PCR reads again in MiXCR, with one record for every CDR3 protein. The table lists 90,000 to 150,000 distinct CDR3 sequences, 23% of them singletons, with about 10% in the top ten. Sequences were derived from PBMCs, mostly from graft donor cells, sampled 180 days after TCRalphabeta/CD19-depleted stem cell transplant. All receptors derive from a male patient aged 2-15 years who had a stem cell transplant for chronic granulomatous disease, so the T cells may come from the graft donor.

This clonotype is labeled as medium-sized. This rearrangement joins TRBV15 to TRBJ2-3, with D unclear. V lost 3 bases, J lost 4 bases, and 8 bases lay in between. CDR3 length: 13 residues. CDR1 is LNHNV, CDR2 YYDKDF, per germline (reference sequence). DNA for the CDR3: TGTGCCACCAGCAGCCGGGTGGCAGATACGCAGTATTTT. Translation: CATSSRVADTQYF.

This clonotype was found a few times. The chain has TRBV5-1 and TRBJ2-5, with D perhaps being TRBD1 or TRBD2 (5 bases each). Trimming removed 4 bases from V and 5 bases from J, with 15 bases in between. CDR1 SGHRS and CDR2 YFSETQ come from the germline V gene. The CDR3 length is 14 residues. The CDR3 protein is CASSRGPIGETQYF. CDR3 nucleotide sequence: TGCGCCAGCAGCCGGGGACCGATTGGGGAGACCCAGTACTTC. Using reference TRBV5-1 and TRBJ2-5 for the parts outside the CDR3, the full variable domain is KAGVTQTPRYLIKTRGQQVTLSCSPISGHRSVSWYQQTPGQGLQFLFEYFSETQRNKGNFPGRFSGRQFSNSRSEMNVSTLELGDSALYLCASSRGPIGETQYFGPGTRLLVL.

The rearrangement uses TRBV11-3 and TRBJ2-1; D ambiguous. The V end lost 1 base, the J end lost 7 bases, and 11 bases lay between the germline ends. The CDR3 sequence is 14 residues long. Germline CDR1 SGHNT, CDR2 YENEEA. The CDR3 nucleotides are TGTGCCAGCAGCTTAGGTGGGATCGTGAATGAGCAGTTCTTC. Its protein product is CASSLGGIVNEQFF.

The chain couples TRBV21-1 to TRBJ2-1; TRBD1 is the table's D call and was not checked against the DNA. TRBV21-1 constitutes a pseudogene. This CDR3 has 14 amino acids. The CDR3 region is CASSRGLPYNEQFF. The CDR3 DNA follows: TGTGCCAGCAGCAGGGGGCTCCCCTACAATGAGCAGTTCTTC.

The gene calls are TRBV25-1 and TRBJ1-6; 9 bases are shared with TRBD1. The J segment lost 6 bases and the V segment lost 4 bases, leaving 13 bases of the junction unmatched. Germline V gives CDR1 MGHDK, CDR2 SYGVNS. The CDR3 is 18 residues long. The CDR3 DNA sequence: TGTGCCAGCAGTGGACTTACGGGACAGGGAGGTAGTAATTCACCCCTCCACTTT. Amino acids: CASSGLTGQGGSNSPLHF.

This clonotype was seen once. J is TRBJ2-1 and V is TRBV5-1; no clear D gene. The V end was cut by 2 bases, the J end by 10 bases, with 10 bases between. Per the germline V gene, CDR1 is SGHRS and CDR2 is YFSETQ. CDR3 length equals 12 residues. The chain's CDR3 is CASSLGVSEQFF. The DNA of the CDR3 is TGCGCCAGCAGCTTAGGAGTTTCGGAGCAGTTCTTC.

This clonotype occurred many times. The rearrangement joins TRBV6-5 to TRBJ2-7; 7 nucleotides match TRBD1. Losses at the gene ends were 4 bases for V and 3 bases for J; bases not matched to a gene: 6. Germline V gives CDR1 MNHEY, CDR2 SVGAGI. The CDR3 sequence is 14 residues long. CDR3 sequence: CASSSGDSSYEQYF. Written as DNA, the CDR3 is TGTGCCAGCAGTTCAGGGGACAGTAGCTACGAGCAGTACTTC.

The sample holds many counts of this clonotype. CDR3 bases: TGCAGCGTTGGGTGGGGGGACACTGAAGCTTTCTTT. Encoded protein: CSVGWGDTEAFF. The chain joins TRBV29-1 to TRBJ1-1; the D gene is possibly TRBD1 (5 bases). V was clipped by 4 bases and J by 3 bases, with 9 bases between them. Germline assignment: CDR1 SQVTM and CDR2 ANQGSEA. The CDR3 is 12 amino acids.

This clonotype was detected ten times or more. This chain joins TRBV29-1 and TRBJ1-4; no reliable D call. The V gene lost 0 bases and the J gene lost 2 bases, with 7 bases spanning the gap. The CDR3 spans 14 residues. Germline V gene lookup returns CDR1 SQVTM and CDR2 ANQGSEA. The CDR3 loop is CSVEDLRTNEKLFF. CDR3 in DNA: TGCAGCGTTGAAGATCTACGTACTAATGAAAAACTGTTTTTT.

This clonotype was seen at least ten times. This sequence joins TRBV7-8 and TRBJ2-2; D ambiguous. The CDR3 runs 14 residues. The V gene's germline CDR1 is SGHVS and CDR2 FQNEAQ. Trimming stripped 1 base from V and 4 bases from J, with 7 bases between. The CDR3 DNA sequence: TGTGCCAGCAGCTTAGACTTACTCACCGGGGAGCTGTTTTTT. Protein sequence: CASSLDLLTGELFF.

The chain recombines TRBV12-3 or TRBV12-4 with TRBJ1-1, with unresolved D. V gave up 5 bases and J gave up 2 bases, with 9 bases separating them. The CDR3 is made up of 13 amino acids. CDR3 in DNA: TGTGCCAGCAGTGGGCAGGTAAACACTGAAGCTTTCTTT. This encodes CASSGQVNTEAFF.

J is TRBJ2-6 and V is TRBV5-1; D perhaps matches TRBD1 (5 bases). V dropped 0 bases and J dropped 2 bases, with 12 bases sitting between them. CDR1 is SGHRS, CDR2 YFSETQ, per germline. There are 17 residues in the CDR3. The CDR3 sequence: CASSLVLGRAGANVLTF. As DNA, the CDR3 is TGCGCCAGCAGCTTGGTATTAGGCAGGGCTGGGGCCAACGTCCTGACTTTC.

Points on this clonotype: This may be a read error: a much more frequent sequence differs by one nucleotide. The chain links TRBV29-1 to TRBJ1-1; D gene uncertain. Germline V CDR1 and CDR2: SQVTM, ANQGSEA. The CDR3 loop spans 12 amino acids. V was cut by 6 bases and J by 3 bases, with 11 bases left in between. For the CDR3, the DNA is TGCAGCGTCCCTAACATGCACACTGAAGCTTTCTTT. Its protein is CSVPNMHTEAFF.

Many counts were recorded for this clonotype. The chain links TRBV5-6 to TRBJ2-5; 8 bases match TRBD1. The germline gives CDR1 SGHDT, CDR2 YYEEEE. V lost 0 bases and J lost 5; bases outside the gene matches: 3. The CDR3 is 14 residues long. DNA of the CDR3: TGTGCCAGCAGCTTGGTAGGACAGGGCGAGACCCAGTACTTC. As protein: CASSLVGQGETQYF.

The chain carries TRBV28 and TRBJ2-7; D is perhaps TRBD2 (5 bases). Per germline, CDR1 MDHEN and CDR2 SYDVKM. The CDR3 is 12 residues long. With 7 bases removed from V and 6 bases from J, the gap between germline ends came to 13 bases. In DNA form, the CDR3 reads TGTGCCAGCACCACTGGGCTAGCCGAGCAGTACTTC. Its translation is CASTTGLAEQYF.

About this clonotype: One junction end does not reproduce the germline sequence, and a read error may be involved. This chain joins TRBV12-3 or TRBV12-4 and TRBJ2-5, with a tentative D call TRBD2 (6 bases). This CDR3 comprises 19 residues. The DNA for the CDR3 is TGTGCCAGCTGTTTTTCCCATTTCGCGGGACTGGGAGGCCAAGAGACCCAGTACTTC. Translated, it gives CASCFSHFAGLGGQETQYF.

The table lists this clonotype with a few counts. This chain uses TRBV7-2 with TRBJ2-3; the D gene could be TRBD1 or TRBD2 (5 bases each). The CDR3 has 15 amino acids. Trimming left V 2 bases short and J 1 base short, with 10 bases between. Germline V gene lookup returns CDR1 SGHTA and CDR2 FQGNSA. The CDR3 DNA follows: TGTGCCAGCAGCTTATCAGGGAGTGGCACAGATACGCAGTATTTT. Amino acids: CASSLSGSGTDTQYF.

This clonotype has only a few counts. The gene calls are TRBV5-1 and TRBJ2-3, with D perhaps matching TRBD1 or TRBD2 (5 bases each). Trimming pared 7 bases from V and 6 bases from J, leaving 18 bases between. In germline, CDR1 is SGHRS, CDR2 YFSETQ. This CDR3 has 14 amino acids. For the CDR3, the DNA is TGCGCCAGCCGTCCAGGGAGTTCAGTTGATACGCAGTATTTT. The encoded protein is CASRPGSSVDTQYF.

This clonotype was detected a few times. The chain joins TRBV20-1 to TRBJ1-1, with D uncertain. Germline CDR1 is DFQATT and CDR2 is SNEGSKA (reference sequence). Trimming removed 0 bases at V and 5 bases at J, with 10 bases between. The CDR3 runs to 13 residues. The CDR3 bases are TGCAGTGCTAGAGAGAACCTCGGGACTGAAGCTTTCTTT. This sequence encodes CSARENLGTEAFF.

This clonotype was observed at least ten times. The V gene is TRBV3-1, the J gene TRBJ2-7, with 7 bases matching TRBD1. This CDR3 region has 15 residues. V was clipped by 0 bases and J by 1 base; unmatched bases: 3. Germline CDR1 is LGHDT and CDR2 is YNNKEL (reference sequence). CDR3 in amino acids: CASSQDRTGSYEQYF. CDR3 coding DNA: TGTGCCAGCAGCCAAGATAGGACAGGTTCCTACGAGCAGTACTTC.

The rearrangement links TRBV27 to TRBJ2-6; D is unresolved. The CDR3 totals 15 residues. Deletions cut 3 bases from V and 2 bases from J, with 8 bases between. The germline CDR1 and CDR2 sequences are MNHEY and SMNVEV (reference sequence). CDR3 DNA sequence: TGTGCCAGCAGTTTTTTGGGTACTGGGGCCAACGTCCTGACTTTC. It is translated as CASSFLGTGANVLTF.

There are many counts of this clonotype. The chain combines TRBV5-1 with TRBJ2-4; 15 bases map to TRBD2. The CDR3 covers 17 residues. The V segment lost 4 bases and the J segment 2 bases; nucleotides outside the gene matches: 4. Germline lookup yields CDR1 SGHRS and CDR2 YFSETQ. The CDR3 sequence: CASSGGLAGGPKNIQYF. Here the CDR3 DNA reads TGCGCCAGCAGCGGGGGACTAGCGGGAGGACCCAAAAACATTCAGTACTTC.

The chain joins TRBV18 to TRBJ1-1; D unclear. The ends were cut back, 3 bases at V and 1 base at J, with 6 bases in the middle. CDR1 is KGHSH, CDR2 LQKENI, per germline. CDR3 length: 13 amino acids. CDR3 DNA: TGTGCCAGCTCACCTACCTCGAACACTGAAGCTTTCTTT. It yields the protein CASSPTSNTEAFF. The complete variable domain, with remaining parts taken from reference TRBV18 and TRBJ1-1, reads NAGVMQNPRHLVRRRGQEARLRCSPMKGHSHVYWYRQLPEEGLKFMVYLQKENIIDESGMPKERFSAEFPKEGPSILRIQQVVRGDSAAYFCASSPTSNTEAFFGQGTRLTVV.

The chain combines TRBV5-1 with TRBJ2-7, with D uncertain. CDR3 length: 13 residues. Germline assignment: CDR1 SGHRS and CDR2 YFSETQ. With 1 base removed from V and 5 bases from J, the gap between germline ends came to 10 bases. CDR3 in amino acids: CASSLRVSDEQYF. CDR3 coding DNA: TGCGCCAGCAGCTTGAGGGTATCCGACGAGCAGTACTTC. Looking up the rest from reference TRBV5-1 and TRBJ2-7 gives the full variable domain: KAGVTQTPRYLIKTRGQQVTLSCSPISGHRSVSWYQQTPGQGLQFLFEYFSETQRNKGNFPGRFSGRQFSNSRSEMNVSTLELGDSALYLCASSLRVSDEQYFGPGTRLTVT.